This T cell receptor (beta chain) was observed in a study of OX40 agonist ivuxolimab in advanced cancers. Across the whole study: With a range of about 20 to 79, age averaged approximately 55 years, and nearly 85% were male. Having had anti-PD-1, anti-PD-L1 or anti-CTLA-4 therapy before was allowed, and roughly 40% had some. The study, taken as a whole, reports: Compared with CD4+, CD8+ T cells on average had more expanded clones. Clones of CD4+ and CD8+ blood T cells grew by week 6 at doses of 0.1 to 3.0 mg/kg.

V lost 2 bases and J 3 bases, leaving 10 bases between the germline ends. CDR3 length: 13 amino acids. Germline CDR1 GTSNPN, CDR2 SVGIG (reference sequence). Regarding this clone: The antigen remains unidentified.

TCRdb keeps only in-frame clones here, not all; method: immunoSEQ multiplex PCR. The sample carries tens of thousands of clones, around 80% recorded once. This clonotype was sampled from an adult with an advanced solid tumor such as melanoma, head and neck, liver or kidney cancer. Source: CD4+ or CD8+ T cells sorted from blood, taken in a trial of the OX40 agonist ivuxolimab. V and J are TRBV30 and TRBJ1-1, with D uncertain. The CDR3 DNA sequence: TGTGCCTGGAGTAAAGAGGAGGACACTGAAGCTTTCTTT. It translates to CAWSKEEDTEAFF.